The 25 T cell receptor beta chains reported below all come from one sample, sequenced in a study of blood T cell repertoires in COVID-19. Some clones are missing from TCRdb's copy, which holds only in-frame ones; the method was immunoSEQ multiplex PCR. There are 200,000 to 250,000 clones in the sample; approximately 78% occur only once, and approximately 7.6% lies in the top ten. The sample consisted of peripheral blood. Source of these receptors: an elderly woman with COVID-19, enrolled during active disease.

The CDR3 DNA reads as TGTGCCAGCAGTTACGAGTCAAACTATGGCTACACCTTC. Its protein product is CASSYESNYGYTF. The V gene is TRBV6-5, the J gene TRBJ1-2, with D uncertain. The V gene's germline CDR1 is MNHEY and CDR2 SVGAGI. V lost 2 bases, J lost 2 bases, and 6 bases lay in between. The CDR3 runs 13 residues.

In its sample, this clone was seen once. The CDR3 bases are TGTGCCAGCAGCTTAACCCCGGGGATGCGGGAGGGAAATACGCAGTATTTT. Protein product: CASSLTPGMREGNTQYF. The chain uses TRBV7-3 and TRBJ2-3; 9 bases are shared with TRBD2. Unmatched junction bases numbered 11, after V lost 0 bases and J lost 7 bases. Germline CDR1 reads SGHTA; CDR2 reads FQGTGA. CDR3 size: 17 residues. The whole variable domain, remainder taken from reference TRBV7-3 and TRBJ2-3, is GAGVSQTPSNKVTEKGKYVELRCDPISGHTALYWYRQSLGQGPEFLIYFQGTGAADDSGLPNDRFFAVRPEGSVSTLKIQRTERGDSAVYLCASSLTPGMREGNTQYFGPGTRLTVL.

The chain couples TRBV19 to TRBJ1-4; D gene unclear. CDR1 is LNHDA and CDR2 is SQIVND in the germline V gene (reference sequence). Trimming removed 0 bases at V and 7 bases at J, with 12 bases between. This CDR3 spans 15 amino acids. In DNA, the CDR3 is TGTGCCAGTAGTATAGACCCAGCGGCACCTGAAAAACTGTTTTTT. Protein product: CASSIDPAAPEKLFF.

V is TRBV5-4 and J is TRBJ2-1, with 12 bases aligning to TRBD2. Germline CDR1 reads SGHNT; CDR2 reads YYREEE (reference sequence). V lost 0 bases to trimming and J lost 15 bases; unmatched junction nucleotides: 10. The CDR3 spans 15 residues. CDR3: CASSLEPSGGATWFF. CDR3 DNA: TGTGCCAGCAGCTTGGAGCCTAGCGGGGGGGCCACATGGTTCTTC.

The chain uses TRBV25-1 and TRBJ2-1, with D possibly being TRBD2 (7 bases). The CDR3 loop spans 16 amino acids. CDR1 is MGHDK and CDR2 is SYGVNS in the germline V gene. V was clipped by 1 base and J by 9 bases, with 19 bases between them. The CDR3, as DNA: TGTGCCAGCAGTGAATTCTCGGGGAGGGTAGGGGGTGAGCAGTTCTTC. It codes for CASSEFSGRVGGEQFF.

CDR3 coding DNA: TGTGCCAGTAGTATAGATGGGACAGGCCCGATTATGCTGTTTTTT. This sequence encodes CASSIDGTGPIMLFF. The rearrangement links TRBV19 to TRBJ1-4; 8 bases are shared with TRBD1. Germline CDR1 is LNHDA and CDR2 is SQIVND (reference sequence). Trimming took 0 bases from V and 14 from J; bases not matched to a gene: 11. CDR3 length equals 15 residues.

The gene calls are TRBV5-1 and TRBJ1-1; 9 bases match TRBD1. Germline loops: CDR1 SGHRS, CDR2 YFSETQ. This CDR3 is 13 amino acids long. Germline trimming cut 7 bases from V and 4 bases from J; bases unmatched to any gene: 5. CDR3 in amino acids: CASGQGQGTEAFF. In nucleotides, the CDR3 is TGCGCCAGCGGACAGGGACAGGGCACTGAAGCTTTCTTT.

This sequence joins TRBV7-3 and TRBJ1-1; the match to TRBD1 covers 7 bases. CDR3 length: 19 residues. J was trimmed by 5 bases and V by 6 bases; bases with no gene match: 24. Germline CDR1 reads SGHTA; CDR2 reads FQGTGA. This CDR3 reads CASRSIQGEAVKRGTEAFF. CDR3 sequence (DNA): TGTGCCAGCAGGTCTATCCAGGGGGAGGCTGTGAAACGGGGAACTGAAGCTTTCTTT.

The chain has TRBV5-5 and TRBJ1-6, with TRBD1 matching 9 bases. Germline V lookup: CDR1 SGHKS, CDR2 YYEKEE (reference sequence). CDR3 size: 15 residues. Trimming at V came to 2 bases and at J to 7 bases, leaving 4 bases not matched to a gene. CDR3 sequence (DNA): TGTGCCAGCAGCTTATCCGGGACAGGGAATTCACCCCTCCACTTT. It specifies CASSLSGTGNSPLHF.

The V call is TRBV7-9, the J call TRBJ1-6; 9 nucleotides align to TRBD1. Germline CDR1 and CDR2: SEHNR and FQNEAQ (reference sequence). This CDR3 contains 15 residues. V was pared by 5 bases and J by 9 bases, with 8 bases of the junction left unmatched. The CDR3 spells CASSPGQGLSSPLHF. CDR3 in DNA: TGTGCCAGCAGCCCGGGACAGGGACTGAGTTCACCCCTCCACTTT.

This chain connects TRBV12-3 or TRBV12-4 to TRBJ1-2; tentatively, D is TRBD1 (6 bases). The V end was cut by 5 bases, the J end by 7 bases, with 14 bases between. The CDR3 is made up of 13 amino acids. CDR3 residues: CASSRSDSRGYTF. The CDR3 DNA sequence: TGTGCCAGCAGTCGATCGGACAGTCGTGGCTACACCTTC.

This clone was counted between two and nine times. The rearrangement joins TRBV7-2 to TRBJ1-1; TRBD1 matches at 9 bases. The CDR3 covers 16 residues. Germline V gene lookup returns CDR1 SGHTA and CDR2 FQGNSA. With V trimmed by 4 bases and J by 3 bases, 9 bases remained unmatched. The CDR3 DNA sequence: TGTGCCAGCAGCTATCGGACAGGGGTTGAAGACACTGAAGCTTTCTTT. It translates to CASSYRTGVEDTEAFF.

The rearrangement joins TRBV18 to TRBJ1-2; 9 bases map to TRBD1. This CDR3 is built from 16 residues. CDR1 and CDR2 from the germline V gene are KGHSH and LQKENI. The V gene end was trimmed by 3 bases and the J gene end by 4 bases; junction bases not matched to a gene: 9. This chain's CDR3 is CASSPAPTGGGYGYTF. In nucleotides, the CDR3 is TGTGCCAGCTCACCCGCACCGACAGGGGGAGGCTATGGCTACACCTTC. The whole variable domain, filled in from reference TRBV18 and TRBJ1-2, reads NAGVMQNPRHLVRRRGQEARLRCSPMKGHSHVYWYRQLPEEGLKFMVYLQKENIIDESGMPKERFSAEFPKEGPSILRIQQVVRGDSAAYFCASSPAPTGGGYGYTFGSGTRLTVV.

The chain recombines TRBV12-3 or TRBV12-4 with TRBJ1-1; D is uncertain. This CDR3 spans 13 amino acids. Trimming removed 3 bases at V and 3 bases at J, with 8 bases between. CDR3 in amino acids: CASSFQVYTEAFF. In DNA form, the CDR3 reads TGTGCCAGCAGTTTTCAGGTCTACACTGAAGCTTTCTTT.

The chain couples TRBV24-1 to TRBJ2-7; D possibly corresponds to TRBD1 (6 bases). The CDR3 loop spans 13 amino acids. V was clipped by 9 bases and J by 0 bases, with 11 bases between them. Germline CDR1 and CDR2: KGHDR and SFDVKD. The CDR3 DNA is TGTGCCACCTGCGGACAGAACTCCTACGAGCAGTACTTC. It translates to CATCGQNSYEQYF.

The rearrangement links TRBV11-2 to TRBJ2-2; possible D gene TRBD1, 6 bases. CDR1 and CDR2 (germline): SGHAT, FQNNGV. Trimming stripped 2 bases from V and 1 base from J, with 11 bases between. The CDR3 spans 16 residues. CDR3 amino acids: CASSLSRTVNTGELFF. CDR3 nucleotide sequence: TGTGCCAGCAGCTTAAGTCGGACAGTGAACACCGGGGAGCTGTTTTTT. The entire variable domain, with the rest obtained from reference TRBV11-2 and TRBJ2-2, is as follows: EAGVAQSPRYKIIEKRQSVAFWCNPISGHATLYWYQQILGQGPKLLIQFQNNGVVDDSQLPKDRFSAERLKGVDSTLKIQPAKLEDSAVYLCASSLSRTVNTGELFFGEGSRLTVL.

This chain links TRBV5-1 with TRBJ2-3; 7 nucleotides match TRBD1. Germline loops: CDR1 SGHRS, CDR2 YFSETQ. V was pared by 5 bases and J by 0 bases, with 6 bases of the junction left unmatched. This CDR3 has 15 residues. CDR3 region: CASSRDSTSTDTQYF. The CDR3 DNA sequence: TGCGCCAGCAGTAGGGACAGCACTAGCACAGATACGCAGTATTTT.

The chain combines TRBV19 with TRBJ2-1; TRBD2 agrees at 15 bases. Losses at the gene ends were 6 bases for V and 7 bases for J; bases not matched to a gene: 4. The CDR3 is 15 amino acids. Per germline, CDR1 LNHDA and CDR2 SQIVND (reference sequence). CDR3 in DNA: TGTGCCAGTAGCCGGACTAGCGGGGGGGGTAATGAGCAGTTCTTC. Amino acids: CASSRTSGGGNEQFF.

This clone was seen a handful of times. V and J are TRBV5-1 and TRBJ1-5; D is perhaps TRBD1 (6 bases). V lost 2 bases and J lost 1, with 10 bases in between. The CDR3 extends over 15 amino acids. Germline values: CDR1 SGHRS, CDR2 YFSETQ. The CDR3 protein is CASSLQGGSNQPQHF. CDR3 bases: TGCGCCAGCAGCTTACAGGGTGGCAGCAATCAGCCCCAGCATTTT.

The chain uses TRBV5-6 and TRBJ2-1, with 7 bases identical to TRBD2. CDR3 length: 17 amino acids. In germline, CDR1 is SGHDT, CDR2 YYEEEE. V shed 0 bases and J 7 bases; nucleotides not matched to a gene: 13. CDR3 coding DNA: TGTGCCAGCAGCTTGGTCGGTAGCGGGTCCCAGAGGAATGAGCAGTTCTTC. It yields the protein CASSLVGSGSQRNEQFF.

This clone was picked up a small number of times. The gene calls are TRBV6-2 or TRBV6-3 and TRBJ1-3; no reliable D call. The V gene lost 4 bases and the J gene lost 1 base, with 5 bases spanning the gap. CDR1 is MNHEY and CDR2 is SVGEGT in the germline V gene. The CDR3 contains 13 residues. CDR3 sequence (DNA): TGTGCCAGCAGTTTTGCGTCTGGAAACACCATATATTTT. It encodes CASSFASGNTIYF.

This clone was picked up a small number of times. The chain is built from TRBV12-3 or TRBV12-4 and TRBJ1-1; no firm D call. The CDR3 is 11 residues long. V was clipped by 3 bases and J by 9 bases, with 8 bases between them. CDR3 in DNA: TGTGCCAGCAGTTTGGGCGTAAAAGCTTTCTTT. Amino acids: CASSLGVKAFF.

The chain uses TRBV6-5 and TRBJ1-2; TRBD1 agrees at 9 bases. The germline V gene has CDR1 MNHEY and CDR2 SVGAGI. This CDR3 contains 13 residues. V gave up 11 bases and J gave up 6 bases; unmatched junction bases: 10. The CDR3, as DNA: TGTGCCGCGCGGGACAGGGAAGTTAATGGCTACACCTTC. Translated, it gives CAARDREVNGYTF.

The V gene is TRBV5-8, the J gene TRBJ1-5; 7 bases agree with TRBD1. The germline gives CDR1 SGHTS, CDR2 YDEGEE. This CDR3 spans 17 amino acids. With V trimmed by 0 bases and J by 0 bases, 6 bases remained unmatched. This CDR3 is CASSLGQGRTSNQPQHF. The DNA for the CDR3 is TGTGCCAGCAGCTTGGGACAGGGTAGAACTAGCAATCAGCCCCAGCATTTT. Drawing the rest from reference TRBV5-8 and TRBJ1-5, the complete variable domain is EAGVTQSPTHLIKTRGQQATLRCSPISGHTSVYWYQQALGLGLQFLLWYDEGEERNRGNFPPRFSGRQFPNYSSELNVNALELEDSALYLCASSLGQGRTSNQPQHFGDGTRLSIL.

This chain uses TRBV5-1 with TRBJ1-2; tentative D call: TRBD1 (5 bases). Germline CDR1 and CDR2: SGHRS and YFSETQ. V lost 0 bases and J lost 0, with 9 bases in between. CDR3 length: 15 amino acids. In DNA form, the CDR3 reads TGCGCCAGCAGCTTGGGGCCAGGGACTAACTATGGCTACACCTTC. Amino acids: CASSLGPGTNYGYTF.